The entry that follows covers one T cell receptor beta chain sequence. This sample stems from a study of blood T cells in healthy people across ages. The germline gives CDR1 SQVTM, CDR2 ANQGSEA. This CDR3 region has 13 residues. The ends were cut back, 4 bases at V and 0 bases at J, with 6 bases in the middle. Primers used in a second PCR of about 6 to 11 cycles were a sample-barcoded 5' primer and a J-beta primer mix. TCRdb called the 5' RACE reads again in MiXCR, with one record for every CDR3 protein. Of about 800,000 distinct CDR3 sequences in the sample, nearly 60% were seen once. The sequence came from a man aged 25 to 40 in good health. Sequenced sample: blood. The chain combines TRBV29-1 with TRBJ1-4; the D is unclear. The CDR3 DNA reads TGCAGCGTTGCGGCAGCAACTAATGAAAAACTGTTTTTT. Translating gives CSVAAATNEKLFF.